This record concerns one T cell receptor (beta chain) sequence. The sample comes from a study of shared clonotypes between healthy human individuals. The V gene's germline CDR1 is GTSNPN and CDR2 SVGIG (reference sequence). The J segment lost 7 bases and the V segment lost 0 bases, leaving 7 bases of the junction unmatched. This CDR3 is built from 17 residues. TCRdb keeps only in-frame clones here, not all; method: immunoSEQ multiplex PCR. The sample records fewer than 550,000 clones, about three quarters being singletons. J is TRBJ2-1 and V is TRBV30; the match to TRBD2 covers 15 bases. Sequencing was carried out using PBMCs. The clonotype was recovered from a woman between 35 and 50 years old in good health. Some clones in this sample may be carry-over from other donors' samples. CDR3 amino acids: CAWSVPRTSGRVNEQFF. CDR3 bases: TGTGCCTGGAGTGTACCCCGGACTAGCGGGAGGGTGAATGAGCAGTTCTTC.